Following are 30 T cell receptor beta chains from one sample sequenced in a study of shared clonotypes between healthy human individuals. Profiling relied on immunoSEQ multiplex PCR, and the TCRdb table lists in-frame clones only, not all of them. The table includes around 2,100,000 clones, about 95% detected once. CD45RO negativity and positive selection for CCR7 defined naive CD8 cells, a population that excluded terminally differentiated effector memory CD45RA+ cells. The sequencing sample was made of naive CD8+ T cells sorted from blood. Every receptor here comes from a man between 18 and 29 years old in good health.

V is TRBV10-3 and J is TRBJ1-2, with 10 bases that match TRBD1. The CDR3 length is 14 residues. Germline lookup yields CDR1 ENHRY and CDR2 SYGVKD. Unmatched junction bases numbered 2, after V lost 3 bases and J lost 4 bases. The CDR3 nucleotides read TGTGCCATCAGTGACGGGGACAGGGGCTATGGCTACACCTTC. Its translation is CAISDGDRGYGYTF.

In DNA form, the CDR3 reads TGTGCCAGCAGCTTTCAGGGGGCGTTTGGCTACACCTTC. Translated: CASSFQGAFGYTF. The rearrangement uses TRBV9 and TRBJ1-2, with 8 bases matching TRBD1. The V and J ends lost 4 bases and 7 bases, in that order; junction bases with no gene match: 6. Per germline, CDR1 SGDLS and CDR2 YYNGEE. CDR3 length: 13 amino acids.

The V gene is TRBV4-3, the J gene TRBJ2-7; 7 nucleotides align to TRBD2. The CDR3 extends over 16 amino acids. The germline V gene encodes CDR1 LGHNA and CDR2 YSLEER. J gave up 5 bases and V 1 base, and 11 bases lay outside the gene matches. CDR3 sequence: CASSQGIGREENEQYF. The CDR3 region has the DNA TGCGCCAGCAGCCAAGGTATAGGTCGGGAGGAGAACGAGCAGTACTTC.

The V call is TRBV5-1, the J call TRBJ1-1, with a tentative D call TRBD1 (5 bases). V was shortened by 3 bases and J by 5 bases, with 17 bases between the two germline ends. CDR3 size: 15 residues. The germline V gene has CDR1 SGHRS and CDR2 YFSETQ. The CDR3 reads CASSSSSGGGTEAFF. The CDR3, as DNA: TGCGCCAGCAGCTCCTCCTCCGGGGGAGGTACTGAAGCTTTCTTT.

This clone came up once. V usage is TRBV4-3 and J usage is TRBJ1-1; D remains unclear. Germline values: CDR1 LGHNA, CDR2 YSLEER. This CDR3 has 15 amino acids. With 0 bases removed from V and 0 bases from J, the gap between germline ends came to 8 bases. The CDR3 DNA is TGCGCCAGCAGCCAAGAGTACCCGCTGAACACTGAAGCTTTCTTT. Its translation is CASSQEYPLNTEAFF.

This clone was seen once. The rearrangement joins TRBV7-9 to TRBJ2-3; 10 bases agree with TRBD1. The CDR3 length is 16 residues. V lost 6 bases to trimming and J lost 7 bases; unmatched junction nucleotides: 13. CDR1 is SEHNR, CDR2 FQNEAQ, per germline (reference sequence). CDR3 in DNA: TGTGCCAGCAGGGAACTCTGGACAGGGGGTTCTTATACGCAGTATTTT. Amino acid sequence: CASRELWTGGSYTQYF. Full variable domain (outside the CDR3, taken from reference TRBV7-9 and TRBJ2-3): DTGVSQNPRHKITKRGQNVTFRCDPISEHNRLYWYRQTLGQGPEFLTYFQNEAQLEKSRLLSDRFSAERPKGSFSTLEIQRTEQGDSAMYLCASRELWTGGSYTQYFGPGTRLTVL.

This clone has just one count. The chain is built from TRBV10-3 and TRBJ2-1, with 9 bases lining up with TRBD1. V gave up 0 bases and J gave up 9 bases; unmatched junction bases: 9. There are 16 residues in the CDR3. The germline gives CDR1 ENHRY, CDR2 SYGVKD. The CDR3 DNA is TGTGCCATCAGTGAGTCGTGGGGACAGGGAGTTGCTGAGCAGTTCTTC. Its protein is CAISESWGQGVAEQFF.

The J gene is TRBJ2-3, the V gene TRBV18; 11 bases match TRBD2. CDR3 size: 17 residues. Trimming at V came to 3 bases and at J to 7 bases, leaving 12 bases not matched to a gene. Germline CDR1 reads KGHSH; CDR2 reads LQKENI. CDR3: CASSPTPGLAVSNTQYF. DNA of the CDR3: TGTGCCAGCTCACCGACCCCGGGACTAGCGGTATCAAATACGCAGTATTTT.

The V call is TRBV5-4, the J call TRBJ2-7; D remains unclear. Germline V gives CDR1 SGHNT, CDR2 YYREEE (reference sequence). The length of the CDR3 is 14 residues. Trimming took off 5 bases at V and 3 bases at J, with 15 bases between the two ends. As DNA, the CDR3 is TGTGCCAGCAGGCTCAATGGGGATATCTACGAGCAGTACTTC. It specifies CASRLNGDIYEQYF.

The J gene is TRBJ1-5, the V gene TRBV4-3, with 9 nucleotides matching TRBD1. The germline V gene has CDR1 LGHNA and CDR2 YSLEER. The CDR3 totals 15 residues. With 1 base clipped from V and 4 bases from J, the junction kept 2 bases outside the gene matches. The CDR3, as DNA: TGCGCCAGCAGCCAAGGGACAGGGGATAATCAGCCCCAGCATTTT. Translating it yields CASSQGTGDNQPQHF.

V is TRBV4-3 and J is TRBJ2-2, with 15 bases identical to TRBD2. CDR3 size: 19 residues. Germline V gives CDR1 LGHNA, CDR2 YSLEER. J was trimmed by 7 bases and V by 4 bases; bases with no gene match: 13. The CDR3 is CASSPEGGLAGGPGGELFF. Written as DNA, the CDR3 is TGCGCCAGCAGCCCAGAAGGAGGACTAGCGGGAGGGCCCGGCGGGGAGCTGTTTTTT.

This clone has just one count. The chain has TRBV5-6 and TRBJ2-1; TRBD2 aligns across 13 bases. With V trimmed by 4 bases and J by 2 bases, 3 bases remained unmatched. This CDR3 contains 16 residues. The V gene's germline CDR1 is SGHDT and CDR2 YYEEEE. The CDR3 here is CASSAGLAGAYNEQFF. The CDR3 bases are TGTGCCAGCAGCGCCGGACTAGCGGGGGCCTACAATGAGCAGTTCTTC.

CDR3 in amino acids: CASSLPDGLWEKLFF. In DNA form, the CDR3 reads TGTGCCAGCAGCTTACCGGACGGCCTGTGGGAAAAACTGTTTTTT. The V call is TRBV7-9, the J call TRBJ1-4; no firm D call. Trimming shortened V by 2 bases and J by 8 bases, and 15 bases separated the two germline ends. Germline V gene lookup returns CDR1 SEHNR and CDR2 FQNEAQ (reference sequence). The CDR3 sequence is 15 residues long.

This chain connects TRBV7-9 to TRBJ2-2; D is tentatively TRBD1 or TRBD2 (5 bases each). CDR1 and CDR2 from the germline V gene are SEHNR and FQNEAQ (reference sequence). The V end lost 1 base, the J end lost 5 bases, and 14 bases lay between the germline ends. The CDR3 totals 16 residues. CDR3 nucleotides: TGTGCCAGCAGCTTAGTCCCTAGCAGGGCGACCGGGGAGCTGTTTTTT. Translated, it gives CASSLVPSRATGELFF.

The J gene is TRBJ2-7, the V gene TRBV7-9; 9 bases agree with TRBD1. Germline CDR1 and CDR2: SEHNR and FQNEAQ (reference sequence). Trimming took 11 bases from V and 5 from J; bases not matched to a gene: 7. The length of the CDR3 is 12 residues. CDR3 coding DNA: TGTGCCCTGGGACAGGGTCCCCACGAGCAGTACTTC. This translates into CALGQGPHEQYF.

The rearrangement joins TRBV7-2 to TRBJ2-3; 11 bases fit TRBD2. The germline V gene has CDR1 SGHTA and CDR2 FQGNSA. This CDR3 comprises 19 residues. V shed 5 bases and J 3 bases; nucleotides not matched to a gene: 16. CDR3 in amino acids: CASSPRASGRWVETDTQYF. CDR3 coding DNA: TGTGCCAGCAGCCCGCGAGCTAGCGGGAGGTGGGTGGAGACAGATACGCAGTATTTT.

This chain joins TRBV7-2 and TRBJ2-7; perhaps TRBD2 as D (6 bases). CDR1 and CDR2 (germline): SGHTA, FQGNSA. The CDR3 has 16 residues. V lost 5 bases, J lost 4 bases, and 21 bases lay in between. CDR3 DNA: TGTGCCAGCAGCCAAGGAGGGCCGAGTACTTTTTACGAGCAGTACTTC. This codes for CASSQGGPSTFYEQYF.

The chain uses TRBV4-3 and TRBJ2-2; TRBD2 matches at 10 bases. With V trimmed by 0 bases and J by 6 bases, 7 bases remained unmatched. The CDR3 is made up of 17 amino acids. Germline-derived CDR1 and CDR2 are LGHNA and YSLEER. Here the CDR3 DNA reads TGCGCCAGCAGCCAAGATTCTAGCGGGAGTAACTCCGGGGAGCTGTTTTTT. Amino acid sequence: CASSQDSSGSNSGELFF.

The chain uses TRBV29-1 and TRBJ2-2; perhaps D is TRBD1 or TRBD2 (5 bases each). The CDR3 loop spans 14 amino acids. The germline V gene encodes CDR1 SQVTM and CDR2 ANQGSEA. V was cut by 7 bases and J by 5 bases, with 17 bases left in between. The CDR3 DNA follows: TGCAGCGCCTCTCCGGGGCCATGGACCGGGGAGCTGTTTTTT. Amino acids: CSASPGPWTGELFF.

This chain connects TRBV27 to TRBJ2-7; 7 bases are shared with TRBD2. Germline V gene lookup returns CDR1 MNHEY and CDR2 SMNVEV (reference sequence). The trim removed 3 bases at V and 4 bases at J, leaving 9 bases unmatched. There are 15 residues in the CDR3. This CDR3 reads CASSLGGDSIYEQYF. CDR3 DNA sequence: TGTGCCAGCAGTTTGGGAGGGGACTCAATTTACGAGCAGTACTTC.

The genes are TRBV27 and TRBJ1-4; D gene ambiguous. The CDR3 has 15 amino acids. The germline gives CDR1 MNHEY, CDR2 SMNVEV (reference sequence). Trimming removed 5 bases at V and 4 bases at J, with 14 bases between. CDR3 DNA: TGTGCCAGCAGTCTGGCCCGGGCGGTTAATGAAAAACTGTTTTTT. This gives the protein CASSLARAVNEKLFF.

CDR3 nucleotides: TGTGCCATCAGTGGCGGATGGGTCGGCCAAGAGACCCAGTACTTC. It yields the protein CAISGGWVGQETQYF. The V and J genes are TRBV10-3 and TRBJ2-5; the D is unclear. Trimming pared 4 bases from V and 1 base from J, leaving 13 bases between. The CDR3 runs 15 residues. CDR1 is ENHRY and CDR2 is SYGVKD in the germline V gene.

The chain links TRBV14 to TRBJ2-5; the D gene could be TRBD1 or TRBD2 (5 bases each). V lost 3 bases to trimming and J lost 2 bases, with 13 bases between them. The CDR3 has 15 amino acids. In germline, CDR1 is SGHDN, CDR2 FVKESK. For the CDR3, the DNA is TGTGCCAGCAGCCATCAAGGGACGCTTCAAGAGACCCAGTACTTC. Translating gives CASSHQGTLQETQYF.

The chain employs TRBV11-2 and TRBJ2-7; a possible D gene is TRBD2 (6 bases). The germline V and J ends were trimmed by 3 bases and 6 bases, with 18 bases remaining between them. The germline gives CDR1 SGHAT, CDR2 FQNNGV. The CDR3 runs 15 residues. The CDR3 coding sequence is TGTGCCAGCAGCTTCTTGCTAGCGAGGGACTCCGAGCAGTACTTC. This sequence encodes CASSFLLARDSEQYF.

The V gene is TRBV30, the J gene TRBJ1-3; TRBD1 aligns across 12 bases. Looked up from germline, CDR1 is GTSNPN and CDR2 is SVGIG (reference sequence). Trimming took 2 bases from V and 4 from J; bases not matched to a gene: 3. This CDR3 is 15 amino acids long. The CDR3 is CAWSTGQGAGNTIYF. The CDR3, as DNA: TGTGCCTGGAGTACGGGACAGGGGGCCGGAAACACCATATATTTT.

V and J are TRBV7-9 and TRBJ1-4; D unclear. The germline V gene encodes CDR1 SEHNR and CDR2 FQNEAQ (reference sequence). The V end was cut by 1 base, the J end by 5 bases, with 11 bases between. This CDR3 is built from 15 residues. DNA for the CDR3: TGTGCCAGCAGCTTAGGGTACGGCGGGAATGAAAAACTGTTTTTT. Amino acid sequence: CASSLGYGGNEKLFF.

DNA of the CDR3: TGTGCCAGCAGTTTAAATGCCATTTCCGCAAACAATCAGCCCCAGCATTTT. Its translation: CASSLNAISANNQPQHF. The genes are TRBV27 and TRBJ1-5, with no clear D. Germline V gene sequence: CDR1 MNHEY, CDR2 SMNVEV (reference sequence). The CDR3 extends over 17 amino acids. V lost 2 bases and J 3 bases, leaving 17 bases between the germline ends.

The chain couples TRBV4-3 to TRBJ1-2; weak D call: TRBD1 (5 bases). Trimming left V 0 bases short and J 2 bases short, with 16 bases between. Germline V gene lookup returns CDR1 LGHNA and CDR2 YSLEER. The CDR3 is made up of 17 amino acids. The DNA of the CDR3 is TGCGCCAGCAGCCAAGATTTAGGTAGCGCAGGGAACTATGGCTACACCTTC. Amino acids: CASSQDLGSAGNYGYTF.

Concerning this clone itself: An end of the junction does not agree with germline; a read error may underlie this. The rearrangement uses TRBV5-6 and TRBJ2-7; TRBD1 aligns across 7 bases. The CDR3 spans 13 residues. Germline V gene sequence: CDR1 SGHDT, CDR2 YYEEEE. This CDR3 is CASSQRDSLVWHF. The CDR3 nucleotides read TGTGCCAGCAGCCAACGGGACAGCCTCGTATGGCACTTC.

This rearrangement joins TRBV7-9 to TRBJ1-2, with D possibly TRBD1 on 6 matching bases. Germline values: CDR1 SEHNR, CDR2 FQNEAQ (reference sequence). V lost 1 base and J lost 6, with 12 bases in between. CDR3 length: 14 residues. The CDR3 DNA sequence: TGTGCCAGCAGCTTAGGACCGGGGGCGGATGGCTACACCTTC. It specifies CASSLGPGADGYTF. Using reference TRBV7-9 and TRBJ1-2 for the parts outside the CDR3, the full variable domain is DTGVSQNPRHKITKRGQNVTFRCDPISEHNRLYWYRQTLGQGPEFLTYFQNEAQLEKSRLLSDRFSAERPKGSFSTLEIQRTEQGDSAMYLCASSLGPGADGYTFGSGTRLTVV.